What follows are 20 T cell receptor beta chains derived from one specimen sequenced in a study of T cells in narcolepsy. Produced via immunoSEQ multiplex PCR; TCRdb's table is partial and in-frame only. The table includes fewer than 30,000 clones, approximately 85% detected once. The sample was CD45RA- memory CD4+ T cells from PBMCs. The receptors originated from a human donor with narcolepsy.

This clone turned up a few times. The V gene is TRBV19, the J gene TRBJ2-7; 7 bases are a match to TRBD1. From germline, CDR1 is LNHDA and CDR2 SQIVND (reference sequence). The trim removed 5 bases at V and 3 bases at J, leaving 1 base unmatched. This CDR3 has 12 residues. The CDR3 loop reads CASSAGGYEQYF. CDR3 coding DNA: TGTGCCAGTAGTGCAGGGGGCTACGAGCAGTACTTC.

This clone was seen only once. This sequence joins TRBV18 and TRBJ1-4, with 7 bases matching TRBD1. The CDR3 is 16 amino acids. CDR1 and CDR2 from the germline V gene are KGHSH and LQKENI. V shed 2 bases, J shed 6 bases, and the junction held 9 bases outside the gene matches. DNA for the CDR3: TGTGCCAGCTCACCAAAGAGGGGGCAGGAGGATGAAAAACTGTTTTTT. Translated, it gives CASSPKRGQEDEKLFF. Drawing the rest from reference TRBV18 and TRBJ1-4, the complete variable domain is NAGVMQNPRHLVRRRGQEARLRCSPMKGHSHVYWYRQLPEEGLKFMVYLQKENIIDESGMPKERFSAEFPKEGPSILRIQQVVRGDSAAYFCASSPKRGQEDEKLFFGSGTQLSVL.

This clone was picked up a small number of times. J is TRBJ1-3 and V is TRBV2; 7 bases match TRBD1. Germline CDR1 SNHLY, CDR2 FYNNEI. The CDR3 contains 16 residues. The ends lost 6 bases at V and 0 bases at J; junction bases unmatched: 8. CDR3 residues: CASSKVQGYSGNTIYF. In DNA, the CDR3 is TGTGCCAGCAGCAAGGTACAGGGGTACTCTGGAAACACCATATATTTT.

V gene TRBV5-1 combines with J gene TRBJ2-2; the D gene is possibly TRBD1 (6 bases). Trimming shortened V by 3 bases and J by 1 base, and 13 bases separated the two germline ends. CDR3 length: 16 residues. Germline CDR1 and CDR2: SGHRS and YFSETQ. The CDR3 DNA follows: TGCGCCAGCAGCTCCGCCGGGACATTGAACACCGGGGAGCTGTTTTTT. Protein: CASSSAGTLNTGELFF.

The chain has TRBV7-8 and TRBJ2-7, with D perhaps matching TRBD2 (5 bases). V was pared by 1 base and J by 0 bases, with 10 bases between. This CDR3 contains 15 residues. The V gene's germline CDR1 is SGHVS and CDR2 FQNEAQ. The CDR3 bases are TGTGCCAGCAGCTTAGGAGGGTCAAGCTCCTACGAGCAGTACTTC. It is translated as CASSLGGSSSYEQYF. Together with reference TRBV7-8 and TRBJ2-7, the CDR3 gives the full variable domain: GAGVSQSPRYKVAKRGQDVALRCDPISGHVSLFWYQQALGQGPEFLTYFQNEAQLDKSGLPSDRFFAERPEGSVSTLKIQRTQQEDSAVYLCASSLGGSSSYEQYFGPGTRLTVT.

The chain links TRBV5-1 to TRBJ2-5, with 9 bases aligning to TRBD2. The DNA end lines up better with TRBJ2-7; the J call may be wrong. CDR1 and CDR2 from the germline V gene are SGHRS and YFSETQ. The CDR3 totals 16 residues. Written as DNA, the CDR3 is TGCGCCAGCAGCTCTAATCTAGCGGGAAACTCCTACGAGCAGTACTTC. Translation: CASSSNLAGNSYEQYF.

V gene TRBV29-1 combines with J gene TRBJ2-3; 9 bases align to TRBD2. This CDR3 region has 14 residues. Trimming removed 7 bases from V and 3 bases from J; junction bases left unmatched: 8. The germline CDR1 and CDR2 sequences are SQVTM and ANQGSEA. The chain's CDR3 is CSAGGGEGTDTQYF. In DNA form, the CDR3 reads TGCAGCGCCGGCGGGGGGGAGGGGACAGATACGCAGTATTTT.

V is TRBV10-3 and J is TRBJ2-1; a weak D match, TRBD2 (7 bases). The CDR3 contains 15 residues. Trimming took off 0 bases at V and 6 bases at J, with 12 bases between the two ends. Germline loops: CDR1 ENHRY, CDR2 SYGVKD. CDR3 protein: CAISESGEGGNEQFF. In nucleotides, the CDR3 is TGTGCCATCAGTGAGTCGGGGGAGGGGGGCAATGAGCAGTTCTTC.

This chain's CDR3 is CASTEGGTDTQYF. The CDR3 DNA sequence: TGTGCCAGCACCGAAGGGGGCACAGATACGCAGTATTTT. The chain employs TRBV27 and TRBJ2-3; TRBD1 might be the D (5 bases). Germline V lookup: CDR1 MNHEY, CDR2 SMNVEV (reference sequence). The CDR3 sequence is 13 residues long. V lost 7 bases and J 1 base, leaving 9 bases between the germline ends.

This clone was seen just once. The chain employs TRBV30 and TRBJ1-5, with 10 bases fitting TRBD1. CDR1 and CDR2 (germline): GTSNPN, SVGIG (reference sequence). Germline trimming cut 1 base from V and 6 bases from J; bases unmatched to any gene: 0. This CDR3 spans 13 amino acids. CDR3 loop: CAWSGQGAQPQHF. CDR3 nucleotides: TGTGCCTGGAGTGGACAGGGGGCTCAGCCCCAGCATTTT.

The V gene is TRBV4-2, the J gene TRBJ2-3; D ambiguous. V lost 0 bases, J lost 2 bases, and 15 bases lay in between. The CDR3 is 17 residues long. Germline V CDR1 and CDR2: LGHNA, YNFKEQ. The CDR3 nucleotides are TGTGCCAGCAGCCAAGATCGGTCTGTACAGAACACAGATACGCAGTATTTT. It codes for CASSQDRSVQNTDTQYF.

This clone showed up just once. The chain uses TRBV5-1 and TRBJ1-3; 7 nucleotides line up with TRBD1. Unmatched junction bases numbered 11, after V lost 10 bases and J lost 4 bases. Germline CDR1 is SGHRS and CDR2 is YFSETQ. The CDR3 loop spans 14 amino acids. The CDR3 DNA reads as TGCGCCTCTAATGAGGGGGCGGGAGGAAACACCATATATTTT. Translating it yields CASNEGAGGNTIYF.

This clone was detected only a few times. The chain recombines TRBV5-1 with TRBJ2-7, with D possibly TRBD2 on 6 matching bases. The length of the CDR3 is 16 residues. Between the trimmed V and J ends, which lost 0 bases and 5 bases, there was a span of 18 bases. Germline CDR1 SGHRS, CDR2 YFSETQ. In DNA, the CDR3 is TGCGCCAGCAGCTTGGATTTACCGGGAGAGGTCCACGAGCAGTACTTC. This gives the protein CASSLDLPGEVHEQYF.

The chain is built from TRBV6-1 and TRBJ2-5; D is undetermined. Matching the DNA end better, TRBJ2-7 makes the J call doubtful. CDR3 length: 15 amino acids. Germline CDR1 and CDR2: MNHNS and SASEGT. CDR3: CASSEAVRNLYEQYF. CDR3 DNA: TGTGCCAGCAGTGAAGCCGTAAGAAACCTCTACGAGCAGTACTTC.

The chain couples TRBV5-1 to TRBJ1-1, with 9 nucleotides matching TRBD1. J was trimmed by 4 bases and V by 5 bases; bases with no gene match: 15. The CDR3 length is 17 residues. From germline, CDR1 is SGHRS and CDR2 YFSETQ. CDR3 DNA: TGCGCCAGCAGACCCGGGACAGGGAGTGTGTGGGGCACTGAAGCTTTCTTT. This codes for CASRPGTGSVWGTEAFF. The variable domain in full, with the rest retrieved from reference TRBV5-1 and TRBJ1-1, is KAGVTQTPRYLIKTRGQQVTLSCSPISGHRSVSWYQQTPGQGLQFLFEYFSETQRNKGNFPGRFSGRQFSNSRSEMNVSTLELGDSALYLCASRPGTGSVWGTEAFFGQGTRLTVV.

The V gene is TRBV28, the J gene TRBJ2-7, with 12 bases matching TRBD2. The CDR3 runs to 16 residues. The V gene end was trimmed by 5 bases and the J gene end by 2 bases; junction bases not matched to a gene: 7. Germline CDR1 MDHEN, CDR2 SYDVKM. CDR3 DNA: TGTGCCAGCAGTGGCATATGGACTAGCGGGACCTACGAGCAGTACTTC. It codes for CASSGIWTSGTYEQYF.

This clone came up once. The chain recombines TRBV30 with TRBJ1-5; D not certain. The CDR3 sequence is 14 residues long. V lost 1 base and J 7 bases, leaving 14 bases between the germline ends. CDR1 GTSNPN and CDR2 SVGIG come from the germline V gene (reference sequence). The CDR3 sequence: CAWSGGGLGQPQHF. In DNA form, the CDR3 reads TGTGCCTGGAGTGGGGGAGGGTTGGGACAGCCCCAGCATTTT.

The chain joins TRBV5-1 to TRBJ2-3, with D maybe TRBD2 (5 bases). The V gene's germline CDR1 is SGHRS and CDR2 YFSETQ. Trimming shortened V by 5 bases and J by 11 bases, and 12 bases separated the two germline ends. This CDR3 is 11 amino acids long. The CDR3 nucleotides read TGCGCCAGCAGGGAGGTTGACGAGCAGTATTTT. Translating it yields CASREVDEQYF.

CDR3 sequence: CASSLAFRDYEQYF. The CDR3 region has the DNA TGTGCCAGCAGCTTAGCGTTCAGGGACTACGAGCAGTACTTC. The chain recombines TRBV7-2 with TRBJ2-7, with D possibly being TRBD1 (5 bases). The germline CDR1 and CDR2 sequences are SGHTA and FQGNSA. This CDR3 is built from 14 residues. V dropped 0 bases and J dropped 3 bases, with 9 bases sitting between them.

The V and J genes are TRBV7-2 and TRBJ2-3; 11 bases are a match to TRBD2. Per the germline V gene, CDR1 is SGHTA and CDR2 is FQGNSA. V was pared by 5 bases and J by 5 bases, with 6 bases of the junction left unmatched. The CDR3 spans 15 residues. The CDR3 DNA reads TGTGCCAGCAGCAGAAGGACTAGCGGGCAAGATACGCAGTATTTT. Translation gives CASSRRTSGQDTQYF.